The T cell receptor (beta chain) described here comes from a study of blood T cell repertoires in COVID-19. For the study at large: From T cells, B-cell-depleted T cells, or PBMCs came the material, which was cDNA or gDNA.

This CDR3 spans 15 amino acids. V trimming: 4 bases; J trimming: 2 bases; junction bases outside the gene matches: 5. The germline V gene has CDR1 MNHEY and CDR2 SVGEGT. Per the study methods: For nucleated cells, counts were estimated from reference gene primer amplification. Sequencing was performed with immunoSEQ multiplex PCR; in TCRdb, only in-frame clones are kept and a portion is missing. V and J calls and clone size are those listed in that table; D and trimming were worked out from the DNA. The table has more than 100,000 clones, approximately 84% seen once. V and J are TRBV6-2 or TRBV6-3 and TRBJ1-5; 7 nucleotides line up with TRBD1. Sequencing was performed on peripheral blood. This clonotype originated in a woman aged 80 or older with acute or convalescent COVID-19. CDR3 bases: TGTGCCAGCAGTTGGGGCGGGACAGGCAATCAGCCCCAGCATTTT. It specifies CASSWGGTGNQPQHF.